This record concerns one T cell receptor (beta chain) sequence. Antigen specificity is unknown. In germline, CDR1 is LGHNT, CDR2 FRNRAP. The CDR3 runs 15 residues. The data were taken from a study of T cell responses to AZD1222 COVID-19 vaccine. In the study overall: Samples with a second dose at about 4 or about 12 weeks were pooled together. Study-wide results and limits: Mostly white British, mostly female donors; authors suggested clonal diversity may be underestimated.

The assay was immunoSEQ multiplex PCR, and TCRdb's table has in-frame clones only and misses some. The sample lists about 130,000 clones; approximately 90% were seen once. Sequenced here: peripheral blood, sampled on day 0 of AZD1222 vaccination. This TCR was recovered from an adult in good health. J is TRBJ1-5 and V is TRBV12-5, with a possible D match to TRBD1 (6 bases). CDR3 region: CAVTQGMGPNQPQHF. The CDR3, as DNA: TGTGCCGTCACGCAGGGGATGGGCCCCAATCAGCCCCAGCATTTT. The variable domain in full, completed from reference TRBV12-5 and TRBJ1-5, reads DARVTQTPRHKVTEMGQEVTMRCQPILGHNTVFWYRQTMMQGLELLAYFRNRAPLDDSGMPKDRFSAEMPDATLATLKIQPSEPRDSAVYFCAVTQGMGPNQPQHFGDGTRLSIL.